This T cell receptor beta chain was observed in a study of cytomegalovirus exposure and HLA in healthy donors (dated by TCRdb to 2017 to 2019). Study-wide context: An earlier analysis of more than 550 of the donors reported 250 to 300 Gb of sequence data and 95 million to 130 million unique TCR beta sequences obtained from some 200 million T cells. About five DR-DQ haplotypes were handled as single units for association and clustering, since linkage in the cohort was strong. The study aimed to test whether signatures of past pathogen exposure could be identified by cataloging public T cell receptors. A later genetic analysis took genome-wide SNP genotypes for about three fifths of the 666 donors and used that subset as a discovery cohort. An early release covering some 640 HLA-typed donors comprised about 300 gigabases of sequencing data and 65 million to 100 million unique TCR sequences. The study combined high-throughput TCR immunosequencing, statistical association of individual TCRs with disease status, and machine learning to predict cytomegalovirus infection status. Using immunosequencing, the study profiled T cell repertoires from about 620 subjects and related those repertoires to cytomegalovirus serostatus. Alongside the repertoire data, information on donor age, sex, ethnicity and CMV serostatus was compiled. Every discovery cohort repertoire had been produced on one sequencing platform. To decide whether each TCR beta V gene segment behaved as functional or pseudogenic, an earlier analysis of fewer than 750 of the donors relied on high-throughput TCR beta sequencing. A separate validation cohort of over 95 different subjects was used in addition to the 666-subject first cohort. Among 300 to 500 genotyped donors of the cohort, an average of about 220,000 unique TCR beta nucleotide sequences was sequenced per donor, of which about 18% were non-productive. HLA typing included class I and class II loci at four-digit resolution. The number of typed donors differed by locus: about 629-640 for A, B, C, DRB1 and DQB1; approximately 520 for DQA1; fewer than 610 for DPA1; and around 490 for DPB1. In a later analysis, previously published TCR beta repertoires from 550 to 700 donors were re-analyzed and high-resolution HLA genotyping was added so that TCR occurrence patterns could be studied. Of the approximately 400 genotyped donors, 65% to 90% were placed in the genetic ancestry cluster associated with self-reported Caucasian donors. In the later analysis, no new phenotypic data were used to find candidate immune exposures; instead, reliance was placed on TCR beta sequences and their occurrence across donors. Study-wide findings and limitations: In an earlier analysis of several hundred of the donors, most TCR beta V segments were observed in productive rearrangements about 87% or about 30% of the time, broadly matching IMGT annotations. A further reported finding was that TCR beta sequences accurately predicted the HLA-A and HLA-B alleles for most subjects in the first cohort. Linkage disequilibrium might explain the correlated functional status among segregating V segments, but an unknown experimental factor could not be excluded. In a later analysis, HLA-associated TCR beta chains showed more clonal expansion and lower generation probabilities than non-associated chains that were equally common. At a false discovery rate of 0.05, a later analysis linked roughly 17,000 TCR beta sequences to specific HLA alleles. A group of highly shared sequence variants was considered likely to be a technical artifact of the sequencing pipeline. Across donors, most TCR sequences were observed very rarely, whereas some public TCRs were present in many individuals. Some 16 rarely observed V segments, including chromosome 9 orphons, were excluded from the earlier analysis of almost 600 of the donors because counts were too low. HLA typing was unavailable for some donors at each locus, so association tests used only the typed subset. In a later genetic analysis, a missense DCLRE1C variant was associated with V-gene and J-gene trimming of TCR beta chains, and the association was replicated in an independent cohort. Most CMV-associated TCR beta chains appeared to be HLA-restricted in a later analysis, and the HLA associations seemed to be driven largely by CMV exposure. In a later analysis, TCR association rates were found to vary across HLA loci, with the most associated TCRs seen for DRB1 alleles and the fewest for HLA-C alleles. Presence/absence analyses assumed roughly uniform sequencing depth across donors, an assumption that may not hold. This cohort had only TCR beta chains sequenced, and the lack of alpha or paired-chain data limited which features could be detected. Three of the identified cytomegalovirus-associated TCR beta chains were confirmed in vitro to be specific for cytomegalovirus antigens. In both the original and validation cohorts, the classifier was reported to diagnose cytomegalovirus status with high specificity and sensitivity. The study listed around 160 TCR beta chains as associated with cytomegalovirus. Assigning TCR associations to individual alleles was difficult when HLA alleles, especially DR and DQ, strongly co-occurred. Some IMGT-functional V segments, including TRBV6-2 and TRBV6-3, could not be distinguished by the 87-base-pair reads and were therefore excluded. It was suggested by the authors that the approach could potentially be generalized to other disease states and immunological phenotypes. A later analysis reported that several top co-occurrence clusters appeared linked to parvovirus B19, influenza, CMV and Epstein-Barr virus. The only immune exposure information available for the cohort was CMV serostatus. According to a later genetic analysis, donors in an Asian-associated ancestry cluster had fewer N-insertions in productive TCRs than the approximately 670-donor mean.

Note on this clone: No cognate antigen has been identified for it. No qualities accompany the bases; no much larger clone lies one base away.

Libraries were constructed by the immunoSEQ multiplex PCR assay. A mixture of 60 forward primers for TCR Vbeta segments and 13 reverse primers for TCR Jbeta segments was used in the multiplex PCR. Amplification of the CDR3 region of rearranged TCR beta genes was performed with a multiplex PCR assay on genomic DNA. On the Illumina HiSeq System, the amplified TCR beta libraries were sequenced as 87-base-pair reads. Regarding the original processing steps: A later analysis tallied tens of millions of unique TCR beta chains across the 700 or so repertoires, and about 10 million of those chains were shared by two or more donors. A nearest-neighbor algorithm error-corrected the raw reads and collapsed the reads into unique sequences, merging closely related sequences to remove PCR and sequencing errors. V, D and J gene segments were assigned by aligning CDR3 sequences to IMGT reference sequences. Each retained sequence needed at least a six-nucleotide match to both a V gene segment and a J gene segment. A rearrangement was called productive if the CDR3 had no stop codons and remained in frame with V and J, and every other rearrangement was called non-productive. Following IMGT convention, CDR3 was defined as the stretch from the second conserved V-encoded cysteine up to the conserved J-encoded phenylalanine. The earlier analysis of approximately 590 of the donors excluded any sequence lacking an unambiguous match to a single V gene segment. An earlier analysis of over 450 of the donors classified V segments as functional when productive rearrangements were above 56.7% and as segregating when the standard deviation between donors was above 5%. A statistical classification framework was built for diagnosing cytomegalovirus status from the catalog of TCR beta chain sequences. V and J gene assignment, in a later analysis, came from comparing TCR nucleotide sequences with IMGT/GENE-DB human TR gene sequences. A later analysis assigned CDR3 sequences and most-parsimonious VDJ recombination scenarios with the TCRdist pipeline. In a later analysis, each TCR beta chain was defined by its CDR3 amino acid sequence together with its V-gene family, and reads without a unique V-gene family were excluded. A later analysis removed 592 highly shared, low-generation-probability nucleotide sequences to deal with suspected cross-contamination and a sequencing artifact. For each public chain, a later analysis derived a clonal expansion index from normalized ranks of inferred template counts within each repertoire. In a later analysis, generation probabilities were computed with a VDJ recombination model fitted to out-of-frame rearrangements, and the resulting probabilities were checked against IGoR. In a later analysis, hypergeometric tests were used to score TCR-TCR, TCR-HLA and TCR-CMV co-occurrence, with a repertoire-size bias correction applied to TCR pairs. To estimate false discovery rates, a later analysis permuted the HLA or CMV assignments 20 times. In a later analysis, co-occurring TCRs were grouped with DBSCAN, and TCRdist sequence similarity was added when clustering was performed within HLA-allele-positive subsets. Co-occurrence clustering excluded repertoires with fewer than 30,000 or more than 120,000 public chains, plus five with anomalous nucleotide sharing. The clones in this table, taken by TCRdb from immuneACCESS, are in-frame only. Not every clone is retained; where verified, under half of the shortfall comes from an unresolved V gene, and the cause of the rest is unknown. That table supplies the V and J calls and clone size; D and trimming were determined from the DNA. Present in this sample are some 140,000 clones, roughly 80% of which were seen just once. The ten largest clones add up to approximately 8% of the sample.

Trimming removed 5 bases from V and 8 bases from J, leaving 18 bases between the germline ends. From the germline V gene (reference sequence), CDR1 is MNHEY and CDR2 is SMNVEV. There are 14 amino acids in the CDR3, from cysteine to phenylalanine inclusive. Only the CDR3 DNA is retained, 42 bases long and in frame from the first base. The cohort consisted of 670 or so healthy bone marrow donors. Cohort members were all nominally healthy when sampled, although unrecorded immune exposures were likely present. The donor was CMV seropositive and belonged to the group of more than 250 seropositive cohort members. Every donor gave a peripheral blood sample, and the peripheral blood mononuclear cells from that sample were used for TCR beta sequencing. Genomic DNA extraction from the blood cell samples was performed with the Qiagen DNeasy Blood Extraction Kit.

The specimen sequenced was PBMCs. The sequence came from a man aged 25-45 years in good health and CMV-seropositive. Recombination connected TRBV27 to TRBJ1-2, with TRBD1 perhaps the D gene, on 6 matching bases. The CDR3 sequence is CASSKQGLTQGYTF. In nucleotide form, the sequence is TGTGCCAGCAGTAAACAGGGTCTCACGCAGGGCTACACCTTC.